This TCR beta chain came from a study of blood T cells in healthy people across ages. General observations from the study: Comparison with aged donors showed that long-lived donors had more naive CD4+ cells and higher diversity.

This clonotype appeared a few times. The target antigen is unknown. Investigators took about 10 milliliters of peripheral blood from every donor. Through a sample-barcoded 5' primer and a J-beta primer mix, a second PCR was run for roughly 7 to 12 cycles. The template-switch adaptor, which had 12 random nucleotides, put a tag on each cDNA molecule. Per sample, CDR3-containing paired-end reads numbered at least 2.5 million. TCRdb called the 5' RACE reads again in MiXCR, with one record for every CDR3 protein. This sample has 1.5 million to 2 million distinct CDR3 sequences; 28% occur once, and the top ten carry 7% to 9%. The sequence came from a woman in her twenties or thirties in good health. What was sequenced was blood.

The CDR3 protein is CASSYVHQGAYEQYF. Here the CDR3 DNA reads TGTGCCAGCAGTTACGTTCATCAGGGTGCCTACGAGCAGTACTTC. The chain is built from TRBV6-2 or TRBV6-3 and TRBJ2-7, with D possibly matching TRBD1 (5 bases). The CDR3 sequence is 15 residues long. Germline CDR1 is MNHEY and CDR2 is SVGEGT. The ends were cut back, 2 bases at V and 2 bases at J, with 13 bases in the middle.